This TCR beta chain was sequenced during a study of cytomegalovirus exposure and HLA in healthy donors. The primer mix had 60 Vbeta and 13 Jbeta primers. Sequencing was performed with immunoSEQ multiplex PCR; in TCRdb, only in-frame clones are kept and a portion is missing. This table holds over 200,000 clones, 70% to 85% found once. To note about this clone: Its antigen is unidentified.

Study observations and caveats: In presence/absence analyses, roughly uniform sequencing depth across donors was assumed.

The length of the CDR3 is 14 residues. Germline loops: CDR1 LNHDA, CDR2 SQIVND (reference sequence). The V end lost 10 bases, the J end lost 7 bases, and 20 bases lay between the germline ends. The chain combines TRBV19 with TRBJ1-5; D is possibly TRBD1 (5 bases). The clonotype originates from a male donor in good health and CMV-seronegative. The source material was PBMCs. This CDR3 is CATSLQGLGQPQHF. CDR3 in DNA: TGTGCCACTTCCCTGCAGGGTCTCGGACAGCCCCAGCATTTT.